This T cell receptor beta chain was identified in a study of shared clonotypes between healthy human individuals. Germline V gene lookup returns CDR1 GTSNPN and CDR2 SVGIG (reference sequence). The CDR3 has 13 residues. V lost 2 bases and J lost 10, with 17 bases in between. Sequencing used immunoSEQ multiplex PCR; TCRdb keeps in-frame clones, though not all of them. Altogether about 2.4 million clones are present, approximately 93% being singletons, with the ten largest covering approximately 0.37%. The receptor comes from a man younger than 35 in good health. Some clones in this sample may be carry-over from other donors' samples. The V gene is TRBV30, the J gene TRBJ1-1; the D gene is possibly TRBD1 (5 bases). The sequenced material came from naive CD4+ T cells from PBMCs. Subset meaning: CD45RA+ positively selected. The chain's CDR3 is CAWSKGQGVGAFF. DNA for the CDR3: TGTGCCTGGAGTAAGGGGCAGGGTGTGGGAGCTTTCTTT.